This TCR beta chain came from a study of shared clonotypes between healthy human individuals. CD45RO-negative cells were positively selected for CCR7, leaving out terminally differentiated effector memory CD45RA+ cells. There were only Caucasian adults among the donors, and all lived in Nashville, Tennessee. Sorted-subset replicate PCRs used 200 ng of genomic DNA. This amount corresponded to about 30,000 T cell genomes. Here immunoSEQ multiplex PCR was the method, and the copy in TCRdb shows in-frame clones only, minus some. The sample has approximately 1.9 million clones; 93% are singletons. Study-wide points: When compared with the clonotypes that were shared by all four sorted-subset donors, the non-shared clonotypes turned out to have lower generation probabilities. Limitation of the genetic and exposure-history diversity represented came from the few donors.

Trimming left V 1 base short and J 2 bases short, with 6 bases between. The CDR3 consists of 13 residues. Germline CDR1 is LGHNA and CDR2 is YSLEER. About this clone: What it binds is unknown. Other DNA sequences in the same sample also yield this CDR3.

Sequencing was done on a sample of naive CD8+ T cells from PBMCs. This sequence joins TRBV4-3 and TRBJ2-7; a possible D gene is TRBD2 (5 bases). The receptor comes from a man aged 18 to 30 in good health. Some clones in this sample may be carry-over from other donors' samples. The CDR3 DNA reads TGCGCCAGCAGCCAAGGGCGGGCCTACGAGCAGTACTTC. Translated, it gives CASSQGRAYEQYF.